These 23 T cell receptor beta chains share one sample of origin, sequenced in a study of shared clonotypes between healthy human individuals. Clones were sequenced by immunoSEQ multiplex PCR, and TCRdb holds only the in-frame ones, with some missing. The sample includes 400,000 to 600,000 clones, about 79% of them seen just once. The sample was PBMCs. These receptors all stem from a woman in her thirties or forties in good health. Some clones in this sample may be carry-over from other donors' samples.

The V gene is TRBV2, the J gene TRBJ2-2; 16 bases fit TRBD2. Germline V lookup: CDR1 SNHLY, CDR2 FYNNEI. The CDR3 has 15 amino acids. Trimming at V came to 6 bases and at J to 6 bases, leaving 1 base not matched to a gene. CDR3 sequence reads: CASRGTSGRAGELFF. The CDR3 DNA is TGTGCCAGCAGAGGGACTAGCGGGAGGGCCGGGGAGCTGTTTTTT.

The chain is built from TRBV5-4 and TRBJ2-3, with a tentative D call TRBD1 (7 bases). The V end was cut by 0 bases, the J end by 2 bases, with 13 bases between. Germline values: CDR1 SGHNT, CDR2 YYREEE (reference sequence). This CDR3 comprises 16 residues. The DNA for the CDR3 is TGTGCCAGCAGCTTGGGGCAGGGGGGATACACAGATACGCAGTATTTT. Protein product: CASSLGQGGYTDTQYF.

There are a few counts of this clone. The gene calls are TRBV5-1 and TRBJ2-7; D remains ambiguous. The germline V gene encodes CDR1 SGHRS and CDR2 YFSETQ. The CDR3 spans 14 residues. V lost 0 bases to trimming and J lost 0 bases, with 7 bases between them. CDR3 in DNA: TGCGCCAGCAGCTTGGGGGATCCCTCCTACGAGCAGTACTTC. It is translated as CASSLGDPSYEQYF.

A remark on this clone: The same CDR3 is also encoded by other DNA sequences in this sample. The chain links TRBV14 to TRBJ2-1; no reliable D call. The CDR3 consists of 13 residues. The V gene's germline CDR1 is SGHDN and CDR2 FVKESK. The germline V and J ends were trimmed by 0 bases and 9 bases, with 9 bases remaining between them. Here the CDR3 DNA reads TGTGCCAGCAGCCAAGATGGCTGGGGTGAGCAGTTCTTC. Translation: CASSQDGWGEQFF.

The rearrangement joins TRBV5-6 to TRBJ2-6; 11 positions match TRBD1. CDR1 is SGHDT, CDR2 YYEEEE, per germline. The CDR3 is 17 amino acids. J gave up 0 bases and V 6 bases, and 5 bases lay outside the gene matches. CDR3: CASTRTGGYSGANVLTF. As DNA, the CDR3 is TGTGCCAGCACCCGGACAGGGGGCTACTCTGGGGCCAACGTCCTGACTTTC.

Comment on this clone: The identical CDR3 is also encoded by other nucleotide sequences in the sample. The CDR3 loop is CASSPLGGTEAFF. The CDR3 DNA reads as TGTGCCAGCTCACCACTAGGGGGCACTGAAGCTTTCTTT. The chain employs TRBV18 and TRBJ1-1; D perhaps matches TRBD1 (6 bases). The germline V gene has CDR1 KGHSH and CDR2 LQKENI. The germline V and J ends were trimmed by 1 base and 4 bases, with 7 bases remaining between them. The CDR3 length is 13 residues.

V and J are TRBV6-1 and TRBJ2-3, with D maybe TRBD2 (6 bases). CDR3 length: 14 residues. V was shortened by 4 bases and J by 0 bases, with 8 bases between the two germline ends. Germline lookup yields CDR1 MNHNS and CDR2 SASEGT. CDR3 sequence: CASSGTSSTDTQYF. The CDR3 DNA is TGTGCCAGCAGTGGTACTAGCAGCACAGATACGCAGTATTTT.

The CDR3 is CASSLGRPGLAGAADTQYF. The CDR3 DNA reads as TGCGCCAGCAGCTTGGGACGACCGGGACTAGCGGGAGCAGCAGATACGCAGTATTTT. The chain uses TRBV5-1 and TRBJ2-3, with 14 bases that match TRBD2. This CDR3 comprises 19 residues. The germline V gene has CDR1 SGHRS and CDR2 YFSETQ. The junction had 10 bases not matched to a gene; V was cut back by 0 bases and J by 4 bases.

This clone was found once. The chain has TRBV6-6 and TRBJ2-7; 7 bases fit TRBD1. The germline gives CDR1 MNHNY, CDR2 SVGAGI (reference sequence). CDR3 length: 13 residues. Trimming removed 10 bases from V and 0 bases from J; junction bases left unmatched: 6. CDR3 protein: CAIKGARSYEQYF. DNA for the CDR3: TGTGCCATCAAGGGGGCCCGCTCCTACGAGCAGTACTTC.

The chain links TRBV6-1 to TRBJ2-7; 9 positions match TRBD2. Trimming took 2 bases from V and 5 from J; bases not matched to a gene: 4. The CDR3 has 14 amino acids. Germline loops: CDR1 MNHNS, CDR2 SASEGT. The CDR3 loop is CASSEISGSDEQYF. The CDR3 DNA follows: TGTGCCAGCAGTGAAATTAGCGGGAGTGACGAGCAGTACTTC.

The rearrangement links TRBV2 to TRBJ2-2; 14 bases map to TRBD2. V was pared by 5 bases and J by 4 bases, with 9 bases of the junction left unmatched. CDR1 and CDR2 from the germline V gene are SNHLY and FYNNEI. This CDR3 spans 18 amino acids. CDR3 sequence: CASSTPGTSGRVTGELFF. For the CDR3, the DNA is TGTGCCAGCAGTACCCCCGGGACTAGCGGGAGAGTCACCGGGGAGCTGTTTTTT. Filled out from reference TRBV2 and TRBJ2-2, the complete variable domain reads EPEVTQTPSHQVTQMGQEVILRCVPISNHLYFYWYRQILGQKVEFLVSFYNNEISEKSEIFDDQFSVERPDGSNFTLKIRSTKLEDSAMYFCASSTPGTSGRVTGELFFGEGSRLTVL.

This clone was detected many times. The chain uses TRBV6-1 and TRBJ1-5, with unresolved D. The CDR3 covers 14 residues. CDR1 and CDR2 from the germline V gene are MNHNS and SASEGT. Trimming took 6 bases from V and 1 from J, leaving 10 bases between them. The CDR3 reads CASSPDASNQPQHF. CDR3 nucleotides: TGTGCCAGCAGCCCGGACGCCAGCAATCAGCCCCAGCATTTT.

The gene calls are TRBV6-6 and TRBJ2-5, with D hard to call. The J call may be incorrect, as the DNA end agrees better with TRBJ2-7. The CDR3 is made up of 13 amino acids. Per the germline V gene, CDR1 is MNHNY and CDR2 is SVGAGI (reference sequence). The CDR3 sequence is CASSYSLSHEQYF. The CDR3 bases are TGTGCCAGCAGTTACTCATTATCCCACGAGCAGTACTTC.

The chain is built from TRBV6-4 and TRBJ2-1; D remains unclear. There are 14 residues in the CDR3. The germline CDR1 and CDR2 sequences are MRHNA and SNTAGT. Trimming shortened V by 4 bases and J by 6 bases, and 13 bases separated the two germline ends. The CDR3 DNA reads TGTGCCAGCAGTGTCGAGATAGCTGCCAATGAGCAGTTCTTC. Encoded protein: CASSVEIAANEQFF.

Regarding this clone: At the DNA level, this CDR3 is encoded by other sequences in the same sample as well. The chain uses TRBV28 and TRBJ2-5, with D uncertain. The V gene's germline CDR1 is MDHEN and CDR2 SYDVKM. V was clipped by 2 bases and J by 3 bases, with 4 bases between them. The CDR3 has 12 amino acids. CDR3 sequence: CASSLGEETQYF. CDR3 nucleotides: TGTGCCAGCAGTTTAGGGGAAGAGACCCAGTACTTC. Combining the CDR3 with reference TRBV28 and TRBJ2-5 gives the whole variable domain DVKVTQSSRYLVKRTGEKVFLECVQDMDHENMFWYRQDPGLGLRLIYFSYDVKMKEKGDIPEGYSVSREKKERFSLILESASTNQTSMYLCASSLGEETQYFGPGTRLLVL.

This chain links TRBV6-6 with TRBJ2-1; 10 bases align to TRBD1. Unmatched junction bases numbered 3, after V lost 6 bases and J lost 4 bases. Germline CDR1 MNHNY, CDR2 SVGAGI (reference sequence). The CDR3 covers 14 residues. As DNA, the CDR3 is TGTGCCAGCAGCTGGGGACAGGGGTACAATGAGCAGTTCTTC. This translates into CASSWGQGYNEQFF.

The chain recombines TRBV12-2 with TRBJ2-1; the table names TRBD2, a call not compared with the DNA. TRBV12-2 is marked as a pseudogene. The CDR3 spans 16 residues. CDR3 sequence: CASRLVGLAVYNEQFF. CDR3 nucleotide sequence: TGTGCAAGTCGCTTAGTGGGGCTAGCGGTCTACAATGAGCAGTTCTTC.

This chain joins TRBV13 and TRBJ1-1, with 7 bases lining up with TRBD1. Per the germline V gene, CDR1 is PRHDT and CDR2 is FYEKMQ (reference sequence). The ends lost 3 bases at V and 1 base at J; junction bases unmatched: 8. This CDR3 has 16 amino acids. The CDR3 region is CASSFLTGDWNTEAFF. As DNA, the CDR3 is TGTGCCAGCAGCTTTCTCACAGGGGATTGGAACACTGAAGCTTTCTTT.

The chain employs TRBV5-1 and TRBJ2-1; TRBD2 agrees at 10 bases. This CDR3 contains 15 residues. V gave up 4 bases and J gave up 5 bases; unmatched junction bases: 6. Looked up from germline, CDR1 is SGHRS and CDR2 is YFSETQ. CDR3 nucleotides: TGCGCCAGCAGCAGAGGGACTAGCGTACACAATGAGCAGTTCTTC. This encodes CASSRGTSVHNEQFF.

As to this clone: This specimen includes other DNA sequences encoding the same CDR3. The chain combines TRBV7-3 with TRBJ2-3; TRBD2 agrees at 11 bases. The CDR3 sequence is 15 residues long. The J segment lost 4 bases and the V segment lost 4 bases, leaving 4 bases of the junction unmatched. From germline, CDR1 is SGHTA and CDR2 FQGTGA. CDR3 sequence (DNA): TGTGCCAGCAGCTCCTTAGCGGGAGGGGCAGATACGCAGTATTTT. As protein: CASSSLAGGADTQYF.

In its sample, this clone was seen once. An end of the junction differs from the germline gene, which may be a read error. This CDR3 is also generated by other DNA sequences in the sample. The V and J genes are TRBV4-3 and TRBJ2-5; D is tentatively TRBD1 or TRBD2 (7 bases each). The length of the CDR3 is 18 residues. In germline, CDR1 is LGHNA, CDR2 YSLEER. The CDR3 bases are TGCGCCAGTAGCCAAGTTCGGAGCGGGGCTCCAGGGGGGGAGACCCAGTACTTC. Translation gives CASSQVRSGAPGGETQYF.

This chain joins TRBV21-1 and TRBJ1-1. TRBV21-1 is recorded as a pseudogene. There are 15 residues in the CDR3. CDR3 sequence: CASSKDLNPNGEAFF. The CDR3, as DNA: TGTGCCAGCAGCAAAGACCTTAACCCGAACGGTGAAGCTTTCTTT.

The J gene is TRBJ1-3, the V gene TRBV6-5; D gene unclear. V dropped 6 bases and J dropped 1 base, with 13 bases sitting between them. The CDR3 spans 15 residues. CDR1 is MNHEY and CDR2 is SVGAGI in the germline V gene. The CDR3 coding sequence is TGTGCCAGCAGACCATTTCCGACGTCTGGAAACACCATATATTTT. Its protein product is CASRPFPTSGNTIYF.